These 3 T cell receptor beta chains share one sample of origin, sequenced in a study of control samples from healthy donors and cancer patients (dated by TCRdb to the early 2020s). Libraries were constructed by the immunoSEQ multiplex PCR assay. Drawn from immuneACCESS, this table holds only the in-frame rearrangements with V and J called that TCRdb kept. Clones are partly lost; checked studies trace under half to an unresolved V gene and leave the rest unexplained. Here the sample has roughly 150,000 clones; around nine tenths occur a single time. Of the sample, over 4% falls within the top ten clones. The specimen sequenced was blood. The origin of the receptors is a man aged 30-40 years in good health.

This clone was recorded once. The chain recombines TRBV20-1 with TRBJ2-1; D may be TRBD2 (5 bases). CDR1 is DFQATT, CDR2 SNEGSKA, per germline (reference sequence). CDR3 length: 10 residues. V was clipped by 5 bases and J by 9 bases, with 8 bases between them. This chain's CDR3 is CSAPLAEQFF. Here the CDR3 DNA reads TGCAGTGCTCCTCTAGCTGAGCAGTTCTTC.

This clone is a singleton in its sample. The chain combines TRBV9 with TRBJ2-3, with TRBD2 matching over 9 bases. Trimming took 0 bases from V and 4 from J; bases not matched to a gene: 9. This CDR3 spans 17 amino acids. CDR1 is SGDLS and CDR2 is YYNGEE in the germline V gene. The DNA for the CDR3 is TGTGCCAGCAGCGTAGAGATGGGTAGCGGGGGTGCAGATACGCAGTATTTT. This sequence encodes CASSVEMGSGGADTQYF.

This clone has only one observation. The J gene is TRBJ2-2, the V gene TRBV6-5; 7 bases map to TRBD2. The CDR3 runs 16 residues. Germline-derived CDR1 and CDR2 are MNHEY and SVGAGI. J lost 6 bases, V lost 0 bases, and 7 bases had no gene match. CDR3 protein: CASSYSVLAVPGELFF. CDR3 sequence (DNA): TGTGCCAGCAGTTACTCAGTTCTAGCGGTCCCCGGGGAGCTGTTTTTT.